This T cell receptor (beta chain) is from a study of shared clonotypes between healthy human individuals. Running of the assay took place at deep level. An even split of each subset's genomic DNA across several immunoSEQ plates was performed. Per the authors' pipeline: Junction-only immunoSEQ data arrived without quality scores, meaning filtering differed. Clones were read by immunoSEQ multiplex PCR, and TCRdb kept only the in-frame ones, dropping some. V and J calls and clone size follow that table, whereas D and trimming were derived from the DNA. The table shows around 600,000 clones, with 90% to 95% occurring only once. Terminally differentiated effector memory CD45RA+ cells were excluded from the naive CD8 cells, which were CD45RO-negative and positively selected for CCR7. CDR1 MGHRA and CDR2 YSYEKL come from the germline V gene. V gave up 4 bases and J gave up 8 bases, with 9 bases separating them. This CDR3 comprises 12 residues.

Sequencing was done on a sample of naive CD8+ T cells sorted from blood. This TCR came from a woman aged 25 to 45 in good health. V usage is TRBV4-1 and J usage is TRBJ2-1; D is unresolved. DNA for the CDR3: TGCGCCAGCAGCCCCCGTGACCATGAGCAGTTCTTC. Its translation is CASSPRDHEQFF.